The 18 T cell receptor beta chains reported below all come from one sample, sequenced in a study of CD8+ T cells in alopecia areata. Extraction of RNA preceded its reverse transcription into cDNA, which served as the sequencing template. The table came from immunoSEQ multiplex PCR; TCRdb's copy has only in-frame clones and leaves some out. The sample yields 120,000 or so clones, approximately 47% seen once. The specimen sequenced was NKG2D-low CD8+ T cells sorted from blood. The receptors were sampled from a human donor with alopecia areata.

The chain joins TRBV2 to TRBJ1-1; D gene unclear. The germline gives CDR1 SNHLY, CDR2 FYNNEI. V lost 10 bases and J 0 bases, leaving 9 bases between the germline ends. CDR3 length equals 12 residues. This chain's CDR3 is CANLQMNTEAFF. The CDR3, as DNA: TGTGCCAACCTACAGATGAACACTGAAGCTTTCTTT.

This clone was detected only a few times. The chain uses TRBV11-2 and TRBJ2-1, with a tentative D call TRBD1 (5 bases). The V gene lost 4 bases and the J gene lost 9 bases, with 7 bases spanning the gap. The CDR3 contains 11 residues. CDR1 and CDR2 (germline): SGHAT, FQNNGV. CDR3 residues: CASSSQGEQFF. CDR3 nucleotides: TGTGCCAGCAGCTCCCAGGGTGAGCAGTTCTTC.

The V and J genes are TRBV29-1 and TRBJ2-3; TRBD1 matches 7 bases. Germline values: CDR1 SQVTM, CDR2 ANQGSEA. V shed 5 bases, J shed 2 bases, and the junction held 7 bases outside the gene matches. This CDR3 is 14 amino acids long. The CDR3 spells CSVLGRGITDTQYF. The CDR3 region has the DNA TGCAGCGTTCTCGGCAGGGGGATCACAGATACGCAGTATTTT.

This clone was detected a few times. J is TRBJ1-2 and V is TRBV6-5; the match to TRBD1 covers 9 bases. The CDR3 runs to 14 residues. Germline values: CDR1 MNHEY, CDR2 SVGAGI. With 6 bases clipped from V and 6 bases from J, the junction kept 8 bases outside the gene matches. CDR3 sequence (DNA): TGTGCCAGCAGCCCTCCCGGGACAGGGCATGGCTACACCTTC. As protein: CASSPPGTGHGYTF.

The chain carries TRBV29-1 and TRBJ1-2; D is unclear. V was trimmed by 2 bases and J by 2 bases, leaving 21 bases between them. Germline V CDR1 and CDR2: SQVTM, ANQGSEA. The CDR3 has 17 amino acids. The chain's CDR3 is CSVESPPTDGKNYGYTF. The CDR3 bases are TGCAGCGTTGAATCTCCCCCTACTGACGGGAAAAACTATGGCTACACCTTC. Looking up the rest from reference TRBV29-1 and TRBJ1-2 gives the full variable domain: SAVISQKPSRDICQRGTSLTIQCQVDSQVTMMFWYRQQPGQSLTLIATANQGSEATYESGFVIDKFPISRPNLTFSTLTVSNMSPEDSSIYLCSVESPPTDGKNYGYTFGSGTRLTVV.

CDR3 loop: CSVFGGAYNEQFF. CDR3 nucleotide sequence: TGCAGCGTTTTTGGCGGAGCCTACAATGAGCAGTTCTTC. The V and J genes are TRBV29-1 and TRBJ2-1; D uncertain. Germline V CDR1 and CDR2: SQVTM, ANQGSEA. The CDR3 runs 13 residues. V lost 5 bases and J lost 2, with 10 bases in between.

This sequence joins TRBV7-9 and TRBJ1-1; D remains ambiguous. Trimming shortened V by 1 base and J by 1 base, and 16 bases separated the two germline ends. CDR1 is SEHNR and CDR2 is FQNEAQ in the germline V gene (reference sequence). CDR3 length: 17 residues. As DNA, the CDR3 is TGTGCCAGCAGCTTAGAGGCGTTTTTGGGCTCGAACACTGAAGCTTTCTTT. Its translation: CASSLEAFLGSNTEAFF.

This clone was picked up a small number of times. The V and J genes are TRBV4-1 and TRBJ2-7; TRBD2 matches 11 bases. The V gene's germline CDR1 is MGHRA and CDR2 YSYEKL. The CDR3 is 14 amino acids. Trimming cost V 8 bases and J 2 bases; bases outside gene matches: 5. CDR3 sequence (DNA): TGCGCCAGCCGTAGCGGGAGGGCCGCCTACGAGCAGTACTTC. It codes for CASRSGRAAYEQYF.

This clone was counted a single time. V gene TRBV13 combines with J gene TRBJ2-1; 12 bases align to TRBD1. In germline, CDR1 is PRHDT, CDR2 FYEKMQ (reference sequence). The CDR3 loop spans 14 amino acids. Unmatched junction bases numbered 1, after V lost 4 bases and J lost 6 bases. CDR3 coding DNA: TGTGCCAGCAGCTCGGGACAGGGGGCCAATGAGCAGTTCTTC. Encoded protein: CASSSGQGANEQFF.

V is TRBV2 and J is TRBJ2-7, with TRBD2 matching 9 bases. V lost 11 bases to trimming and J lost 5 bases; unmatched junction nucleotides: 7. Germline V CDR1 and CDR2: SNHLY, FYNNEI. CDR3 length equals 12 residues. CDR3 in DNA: TGTGCCTGCACTAGCGGGTCCCACGAGCAGTACTTC. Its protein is CACTSGSHEQYF. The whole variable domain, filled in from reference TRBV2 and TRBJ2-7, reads EPEVTQTPSHQVTQMGQEVILRCVPISNHLYFYWYRQILGQKVEFLVSFYNNEISEKSEIFDDQFSVERPDGSNFTLKIRSTKLEDSAMYFCACTSGSHEQYFGPGTRLTVT.

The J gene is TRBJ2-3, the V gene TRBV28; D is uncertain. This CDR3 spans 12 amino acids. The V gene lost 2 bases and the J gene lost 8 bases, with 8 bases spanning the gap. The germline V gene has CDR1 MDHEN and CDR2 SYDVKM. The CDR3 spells CASSLPPGTQYF. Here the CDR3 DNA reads TGTGCCAGCAGTTTACCCCCCGGTACGCAGTATTTT.

The DNA of the CDR3 is TGTGCCAGCAGCCAAGACAGGGCAGATACGCAGTATTTT. It yields the protein CASSQDRADTQYF. The chain uses TRBV14 and TRBJ2-3; tentative D call: TRBD1 (5 bases). Germline V gene lookup returns CDR1 SGHDN and CDR2 FVKESK. The CDR3 spans 13 residues. Trimming cost V 0 bases and J 4 bases, with 5 bases left between them.

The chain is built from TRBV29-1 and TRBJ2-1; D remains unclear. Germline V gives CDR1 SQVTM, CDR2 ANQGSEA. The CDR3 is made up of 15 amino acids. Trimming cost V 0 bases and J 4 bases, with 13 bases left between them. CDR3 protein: CSVEDVGHTYNEQFF. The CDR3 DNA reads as TGCAGCGTTGAAGATGTCGGGCACACTTACAATGAGCAGTTCTTC.

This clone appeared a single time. The CDR3 bases are TGTGCCAGCAGTGAGACAGACACGAATGAAAAACTGTTTTTT. It yields the protein CASSETDTNEKLFF. The V and J genes are TRBV6-5 and TRBJ1-4; tentative D call: TRBD1 (5 bases). Germline V gene data show CDR1 as MNHEY and CDR2 as SVGAGI. This CDR3 is 14 amino acids long. Trimming removed 5 bases at V and 5 bases at J, with 12 bases between.

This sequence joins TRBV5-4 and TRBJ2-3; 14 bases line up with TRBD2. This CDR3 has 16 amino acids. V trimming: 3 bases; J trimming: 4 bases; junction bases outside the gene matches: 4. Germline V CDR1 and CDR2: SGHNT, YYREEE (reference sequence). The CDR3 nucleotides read TGTGCCAGCAGCTCGACTAGCGGGAGGGCCTCAGATACGCAGTATTTT. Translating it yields CASSSTSGRASDTQYF.

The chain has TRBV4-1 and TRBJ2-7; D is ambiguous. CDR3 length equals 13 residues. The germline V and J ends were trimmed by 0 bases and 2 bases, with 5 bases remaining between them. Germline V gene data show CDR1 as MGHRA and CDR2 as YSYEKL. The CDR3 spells CASSQDWTYEQYF. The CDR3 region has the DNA TGCGCCAGCAGCCAAGATTGGACCTACGAGCAGTACTTC.

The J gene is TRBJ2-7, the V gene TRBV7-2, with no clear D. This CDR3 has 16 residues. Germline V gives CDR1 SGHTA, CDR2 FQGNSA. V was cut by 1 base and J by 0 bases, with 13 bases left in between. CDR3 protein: CASSLVPRTASYEQYF. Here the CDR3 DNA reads TGTGCCAGCAGCTTAGTTCCTCGAACCGCCTCCTACGAGCAGTACTTC.

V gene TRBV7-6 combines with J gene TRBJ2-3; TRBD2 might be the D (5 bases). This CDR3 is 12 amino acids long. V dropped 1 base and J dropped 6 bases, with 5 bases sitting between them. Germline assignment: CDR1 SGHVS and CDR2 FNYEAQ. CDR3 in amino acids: CASSLGEDTQYF. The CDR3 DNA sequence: TGTGCCAGCAGCTTAGGGGAGGATACGCAGTATTTT.